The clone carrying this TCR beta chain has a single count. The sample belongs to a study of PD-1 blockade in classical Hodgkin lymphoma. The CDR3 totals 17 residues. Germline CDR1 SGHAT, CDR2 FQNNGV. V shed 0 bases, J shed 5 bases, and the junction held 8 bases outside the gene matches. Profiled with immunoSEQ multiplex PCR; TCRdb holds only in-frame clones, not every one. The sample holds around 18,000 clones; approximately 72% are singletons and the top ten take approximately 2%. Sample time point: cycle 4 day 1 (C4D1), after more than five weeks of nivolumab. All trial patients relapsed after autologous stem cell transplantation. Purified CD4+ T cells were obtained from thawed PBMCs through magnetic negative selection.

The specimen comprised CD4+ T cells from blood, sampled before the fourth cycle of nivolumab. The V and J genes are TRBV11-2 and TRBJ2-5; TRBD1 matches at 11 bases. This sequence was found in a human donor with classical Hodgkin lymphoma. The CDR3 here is CASSLDRTGGRGETQYF. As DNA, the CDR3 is TGTGCCAGCAGCTTAGATCGGACAGGGGGCAGGGGGGAGACCCAGTACTTC.